This T cell receptor (beta chain) appears in the sequencing data of a study of cytomegalovirus exposure and HLA in healthy donors (dated by TCRdb to the late 2010s). General notes on the study: In an earlier analysis of 550 to 750 of the donors, 250 to 350 Gb of sequence data and 90 million to 120 million unique TCR beta sequences from 150 million to 200 million T cells were reported. An early release covering some 640 HLA-typed donors comprised about 290 gigabases of sequencing data and about 90 million unique TCR sequences. Of the approximately 400 genotyped donors, over 65% fell in the genetic ancestry cluster associated with self-reported Caucasian donors. The study was designed to test whether signatures of past pathogen exposure could be identified by cataloging public T cell receptors. The study used immunosequencing to profile the T cell repertoires of 666 subjects and linked those repertoires to cytomegalovirus serostatus. A separate validation cohort of approximately 130 different subjects was used in addition to the approximately 640-subject first cohort. The study combined high-throughput TCR immunosequencing, statistical association of individual TCRs with disease status, and machine learning to predict cytomegalovirus infection status. A later analysis re-analyzed previously published TCR beta repertoires from 666 donors and added high-resolution HLA genotyping to study TCR occurrence patterns. The later analysis used no new phenotypic data to find candidate immune exposures, relying instead on TCR beta sequences and their occurrence across donors. An earlier analysis of some 600 of the donors applied high-throughput TCR beta sequencing to assess whether each TCR beta V gene segment acted as functional or pseudogenic. Donor age, sex, ethnicity and CMV serostatus were compiled together with the repertoire data. Genome-wide SNP genotypes for about three fifths of the 666 donors were used in a later genetic analysis, which treated that subset as a discovery cohort. All discovery cohort repertoires had been generated on a single sequencing platform. Both class I and class II loci were covered by HLA typing, at four-digit resolution. Typing coverage differed by locus: A, B, C, DRB1 and DQB1 were typed in about 629-630 donors, DQA1 in approximately 520, DPA1 in around 610, and DPB1 in just under 490. Roughly 5 DR-DQ haplotypes were handled as single units for association and clustering, since linkage in the cohort was strong. Among several hundred genotyped donors of the cohort, an average of about 240,000 unique TCR beta nucleotide sequences was sequenced per donor, of which 15% to 20% were non-productive. What the research found in general, with its limitations: A further reported finding was that TCR beta sequences accurately predicted the HLA-A and HLA-B alleles for most subjects in the first cohort. The authors suggested that the approach could potentially be extended to other disease states and immunological phenotypes. A later analysis found that TCR association rates varied across HLA loci, with DRB1 alleles showing the most associated TCRs and HLA-C alleles the fewest. Cytomegalovirus status was reported to be diagnosed by the classifier with high specificity and sensitivity in both the original and validation cohorts. HLA typing was unavailable for some donors at each locus, so association tests used only the typed subset. Sequencing depth was assumed to be roughly uniform across donors in the presence/absence analyses, though that assumption may not hold. At a false discovery rate of 0.05, a later analysis linked under 20,000 TCR beta sequences to specific HLA alleles. Linkage disequilibrium might explain the correlated functional status among segregating V segments, but an unknown experimental factor could not be ruled out. The study gave a list of 150 to 200 TCR beta chains associated with cytomegalovirus. CMV serostatus was the only immune exposure information available for the cohort. A cluster of highly shared sequence variants was judged likely to be a technical artifact of the sequencing pipeline. A later genetic analysis associated a missense DCLRE1C variant with V-gene and J-gene trimming of TCR beta chains, and an independent cohort replicated the association. In vitro tests confirmed that a few of the cytomegalovirus-associated TCR beta chains recognize cytomegalovirus antigens. Most CMV-associated TCR beta chains appeared to be HLA-restricted in a later analysis, and the HLA associations seemed to be driven largely by CMV exposure. In a later analysis, several top co-occurrence clusters were reported to appear linked to parvovirus B19, influenza, CMV and Epstein-Barr virus. In a later analysis, HLA-associated TCR beta chains showed more clonal expansion and lower generation probabilities than non-associated chains that were equally common. In a later genetic analysis, fewer N-insertions in productive TCRs were reported among donors in an Asian-associated ancestry cluster than the roughly 700-donor mean. Only TCR beta chains were sequenced in this cohort, and the absence of alpha or paired-chain data limited detectable features. Some IMGT-functional V segments, including TRBV6-2 and TRBV6-3, could not be distinguished by the 87-base-pair reads and were therefore excluded. Strong co-occurrence of HLA alleles, especially DR and DQ, made assigning TCR associations to individual alleles difficult. In an earlier analysis of 587 of the donors, most TCR beta V segments were observed in productive rearrangements about 87% or about 30% of the time, broadly matching IMGT annotations. Most TCR sequences were seen in very few donors, while some public TCRs were found in many individuals. Because counts were too low, some 17 rarely observed V segments, including chromosome 9 orphons, were excluded from the earlier analysis of around 590 of the donors.

In total, more than 500 healthy bone marrow donors made up the cohort. At the time of sampling, all cohort members were nominally healthy, though unrecorded immune exposures were likely present. The donor was CMV seronegative and was included in the group of a few hundred seronegative cohort members. A peripheral blood sample was collected from each donor, and TCR beta sequencing was performed on peripheral blood mononuclear cells. The Qiagen DNeasy Blood Extraction Kit was used to extract genomic DNA from the blood cell samples. For this clone: No cognate antigen has been identified for it. No clone much larger than this one lies a single base away; base qualities are absent.

The CDR3 contains 18 residues, cysteine and phenylalanine counted. Just CDR3 DNA is preserved here, 54 bases in frame from base 1. The germline V gene provides CDR1 SNHLY and CDR2 FYNNEI. The junction carries 20 bases between V and J, which are trimmed by 6 bases and 2 bases respectively. The library was obtained by the immunoSEQ multiplex PCR assay. For the multiplex PCR, a mixture combining 60 forward primers for TCR Vbeta segments and 13 reverse primers for TCR Jbeta segments was used. The CDR3 region of rearranged TCR beta genes was amplified from genomic DNA with a multiplex PCR assay. The amplified TCR beta libraries were sequenced on the Illumina HiSeq System as 87-base-pair reads. Regarding the original processing steps: Across the 640 or so repertoires, a later analysis counted about 81 million unique TCR beta chains, about 10 million of which were shared by at least two donors. To remove PCR and sequencing errors, raw reads were error-corrected and collapsed into unique sequences using a nearest-neighbor algorithm that merged closely related sequences. CDR3 sequences were aligned to IMGT reference sequences to assign V, D and J gene segments. For a sequence to be retained, at least a six-nucleotide match to both a V gene segment and a J gene segment was required. Rearrangements were classified as productive when the CDR3 lacked stop codons and remained in frame with V and J, and all other rearrangements were classified as non-productive. CDR3 was defined according to IMGT convention as the region running from the second conserved V-encoded cysteine to the conserved J-encoded phenylalanine. The earlier analysis of 500 to 600 of the donors excluded sequences that lacked an unambiguous match to a single V gene segment. An earlier analysis of a few hundred of the donors called V segments functional above 56.7% productive rearrangements and segregating when the between-donor standard deviation exceeded 5%. A statistical classification framework was developed to diagnose cytomegalovirus status using the catalog of TCR beta chain sequences. In a later analysis, V and J genes were assigned by comparing TCR nucleotide sequences against IMGT/GENE-DB human TR gene sequences. A later analysis assigned CDR3 sequences and most-parsimonious VDJ recombination scenarios with the TCRdist pipeline. In a later analysis, each TCR beta chain was defined by its CDR3 amino acid sequence together with its V-gene family, and reads lacking a unique V-gene family were excluded. A later analysis removed several hundred highly shared, low-generation-probability nucleotide sequences to deal with suspected cross-contamination and a sequencing artifact. For each public chain, a later analysis derived a clonal expansion index from normalized ranks of inferred template counts within each repertoire. Generation probabilities in a later analysis came from a VDJ recombination model fitted to out-of-frame rearrangements, and those results were checked against IGoR. In a later analysis, hypergeometric tests were used to score TCR-TCR, TCR-HLA and TCR-CMV co-occurrence, with a repertoire-size bias correction applied to TCR pairs. A later analysis estimated false discovery rates by permuting HLA or CMV assignments 20 times. A later analysis grouped co-occurring TCRs with DBSCAN, adding TCRdist sequence similarity when clustering within HLA-allele-positive subsets. Co-occurrence clustering excluded repertoires with fewer than 30,000 or more than 120,000 public chains, plus five with anomalous nucleotide sharing. The table comes from immuneACCESS by way of TCRdb, which keeps in-frame sequences with V and J called. Part of the clones is missing from these tables; in studies checked, under half for an unresolved V gene and the rest for unknown reasons. Clone size and the V and J calls come from that table; the DNA yielded D and trimming. In this sample the table shows about 180,000 clones, around 77% of which occur a single time. The ten top clones hold approximately 2.5% of the sample.

The chain links TRBV2 with TRBJ2-6; TRBD1 is perhaps the D gene, given 6 matching bases. This TCR was recovered from a man aged 55-75 years in good health and CMV-seronegative. Sequencing was done on a sample of PBMCs. The nucleotide sequence is given as TGTGCCAGCAGGCGGAACAGGGTCGTGGGTGCTGGGGCCAACGTCCTGACTTTC. Its coded protein is CASRRNRVVGAGANVLTF.